Listed below are T cell receptor beta chains from one sample, sequenced in a study of cytomegalovirus exposure and HLA in healthy donors. Sequenced by immunoSEQ multiplex PCR; TCRdb stores in-frame clones only, minus some. The table has roughly 250,000 clones, just under 90% seen once; the top ten hold less than 3%. The sample taken for sequencing was PBMCs. Receptors were obtained from a man between 18 and 35 years old in good health and CMV-seronegative. The conserved cysteine and the conserved F or W are not part of the CDR3 here.

J gene | V gene | CDR3 protein
TRBJ1-1 | TRBV6-1 | AIQGSTEAF
TRBJ2-1 | TRBV15 | ATSRQGTYNEQF
TRBJ2-5 | TRBV6-6 | ASSYSQGGETQY
TRBJ2-3 | TRBV29-1 | SVGTGLGMDTQY
TRBJ2-7 | TRBV7-8 | ASSPREGLASYEQY
TRBJ2-5 | TRBV28 | ASSYGTSGDQETQY
TRBJ2-2 | TRBV4-3 | ASSQGNRVTGELF
TRBJ2-7 | TRBV10-1 | ASSETGGSYEQY
TRBJ2-3 | TRBV18 | ASSPSLLSQRPDTQY
TRBJ2-1 | TRBV18 | ASSRQGQGVQF
TRBJ2-1 | TRBV4-2 | ASSQKTSGLYNEQF
TRBJ2-5 | TRBV28 | ASILGNPPETQY
TRBJ1-2 | TRBV30 | AWSVSGGFNGYT
TRBJ1-1 | TRBV28 | ASSLRTEAF
TRBJ1-6 | TRBV5-3 | ASANSDRGLYNSPLH
TRBJ1-4 | TRBV5-5 | ASSPSIRGRKEKLF
TRBJ1-5 | TRBV19 | ASTRAGQENQPQH
TRBJ1-6 | TRBV2 | ASYRDSNSPLH
TRBJ2-3 | TRBV2 | ASSESGAHTDTQY
TRBJ2-7 | TRBV2 | ASTEFYEQY
TRBJ2-1 | TRBV2 | ASSDSYNEQF